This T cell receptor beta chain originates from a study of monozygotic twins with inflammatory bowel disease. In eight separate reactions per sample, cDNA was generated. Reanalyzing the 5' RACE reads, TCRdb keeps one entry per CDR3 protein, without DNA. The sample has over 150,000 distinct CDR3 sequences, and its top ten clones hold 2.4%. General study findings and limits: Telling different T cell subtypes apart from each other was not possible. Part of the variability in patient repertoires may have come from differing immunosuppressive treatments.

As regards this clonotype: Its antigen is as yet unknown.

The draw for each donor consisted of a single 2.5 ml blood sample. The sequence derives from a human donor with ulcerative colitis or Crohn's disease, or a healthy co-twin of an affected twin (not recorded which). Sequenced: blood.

The CDR3 region is CSALSGTGSTDTQYF. The rearrangement links TRBV20-1 to TRBJ2-3; TCRdb lists TRBD1, though no DNA is available to test this call. From germline, CDR1 is DFQATT and CDR2 SNEGSKA (reference sequence). This CDR3 is 15 amino acids long.